These 22 T cell receptor beta chains were all obtained from the same sample, sequenced in a study of cytomegalovirus exposure and HLA in healthy donors. PCR was performed using 60 Vbeta and 13 Jbeta primers. Assay: immunoSEQ multiplex PCR; the TCRdb copy retains only in-frame clones and omits some. The sample has more than 150,000 clones, 79% seen once; the top ten hold more than 1.5%. Sample: PBMCs. These receptors all come from a girl between 5 and 17 years old in good health and CMV-seropositive.

The genes are TRBV7-8 and TRBJ1-3, with D perhaps TRBD1 (5 bases). CDR1 SGHVS and CDR2 FQNEAQ come from the germline V gene. The CDR3 extends over 15 amino acids. The V end lost 5 bases, the J end lost 1 base, and 12 bases lay between the germline ends. CDR3 coding DNA: TGTGCCAGCAGCCCGGGGGTTGTGTCTGGAAACACCATATATTTT. Amino acids: CASSPGVVSGNTIYF.

The V call is TRBV6-1, the J call TRBJ1-5, with D unresolved. The CDR3 contains 15 residues. V lost 1 base and J 2 bases, leaving 9 bases between the germline ends. CDR1 MNHNS and CDR2 SASEGT come from the germline V gene. The DNA for the CDR3 is TGTGCCAGCAGTGAAGGATACCCGGGCAATCAGCCCCAGCATTTT. Protein sequence: CASSEGYPGNQPQHF.

The chain has TRBV6-6 and TRBJ1-2, with TRBD1 matching over 7 bases. The CDR3 consists of 16 residues. V gave up 0 bases and J gave up 4 bases; unmatched junction bases: 8. In germline, CDR1 is MNHNY, CDR2 SVGAGI (reference sequence). The CDR3 bases are TGTGCCAGCAGTTACTCGCTATCGGGACAGCCCTATGGCTACACCTTC. This translates into CASSYSLSGQPYGYTF.

The chain employs TRBV7-2 and TRBJ2-5; TRBD2 aligns across 10 bases. The end of the DNA is better explained by TRBJ2-7, so the J call may be wrong. This CDR3 contains 18 residues. Germline V lookup: CDR1 SGHTA, CDR2 FQGNSA. The chain's CDR3 is CASSFAGPAGGPRLEQYF. The CDR3 bases are TGTGCCAGCAGTTTCGCCGGGCCAGCGGGGGGGCCTCGGCTCGAGCAGTACTTC.

The chain couples TRBV6-4 to TRBJ2-1; D possibly corresponds to TRBD1 (5 bases). V lost 4 bases and J lost 7, with 8 bases in between. This CDR3 comprises 12 residues. Germline values: CDR1 MRHNA, CDR2 SNTAGT. The CDR3 DNA reads TGTGCCAGCAGTGGGGGCTCGAATGAGCAGTTCTTC. This sequence encodes CASSGGSNEQFF.

This chain joins TRBV7-8 and TRBJ1-5, with a possible D match to TRBD1 (6 bases). V was pared by 5 bases and J by 4 bases, with 21 bases between. The CDR3 totals 17 residues. Germline CDR1 and CDR2: SGHVS and FQNEAQ. As DNA, the CDR3 is TGTGCCAGCAGCGAATTTGGTCGGCTCAGGGGAAATCAGCCCCAGCATTTT. The encoded protein is CASSEFGRLRGNQPQHF.

The chain joins TRBV5-1 to TRBJ1-4; TRBD1 matches at 10 bases. Looked up from germline, CDR1 is SGHRS and CDR2 is YFSETQ. The CDR3 loop spans 14 amino acids. After removal of 3 bases from V and 8 bases from J, the junction contained 4 bases not matched to a gene. The CDR3 region has the DNA TGCGCCAGCAGCTGGGACAGGGGAGGAGAAAAACTGTTTTTT. It codes for CASSWDRGGEKLFF.

The J gene is TRBJ1-1, the V gene TRBV5-6; D unresolved. Germline V gene lookup returns CDR1 SGHDT and CDR2 YYEEEE. The CDR3 runs to 13 residues. Trimming pared 4 bases from V and 5 bases from J, leaving 12 bases between. The CDR3 region has the DNA TGTGCCAGCAGCCAAAAGGAGTTAACTGAAGCTTTCTTT. Translating gives CASSQKELTEAFF.

The chain is built from TRBV9 and TRBJ1-1; D is ambiguous. CDR1 and CDR2 from the germline V gene are SGDLS and YYNGEE. V was clipped by 0 bases and J by 3 bases, with 9 bases between them. CDR3 size: 14 residues. The CDR3 nucleotides read TGTGCCAGCAGCGTAGGGGGAGGTCACACTGAAGCTTTCTTT. Protein product: CASSVGGGHTEAFF.

This clone was observed a few times. V usage is TRBV5-5 and J usage is TRBJ2-7; 9 nucleotides line up with TRBD1. This CDR3 contains 15 residues. Germline CDR1 reads SGHKS; CDR2 reads YYEKEE (reference sequence). With V trimmed by 2 bases and J by 4 bases, 7 bases remained unmatched. The chain's CDR3 is CASSLDNRGLYEQYF. The CDR3, as DNA: TGTGCCAGCAGCTTAGACAACAGGGGGCTATACGAGCAGTACTTC.

This chain uses TRBV11-3 with TRBJ2-2; the match to TRBD2 covers 10 bases. The ends lost 3 bases at V and 6 bases at J; junction bases unmatched: 19. CDR1 and CDR2 from the germline V gene are SGHNT and YENEEA. CDR3 length: 20 amino acids. This chain's CDR3 is CASSLNFPAGGTRASGELFF. The CDR3 DNA follows: TGTGCCAGCAGCTTGAACTTCCCAGCGGGGGGGACCCGGGCTTCCGGGGAGCTGTTTTTT.

This chain links TRBV6-1 with TRBJ2-7; TRBD2 matches at 8 bases. Unmatched junction bases numbered 14, after V lost 4 bases and J lost 3 bases. The CDR3 totals 17 residues. Germline lookup yields CDR1 MNHNS and CDR2 SASEGT. In nucleotides, the CDR3 is TGTGCCAGCAGTGCGGGAGGGGCTAGCGGGTCCCTCTACGAGCAGTACTTC. Protein: CASSAGGASGSLYEQYF.

The chain couples TRBV7-9 to TRBJ1-3, with TRBD1 matching over 9 bases. CDR1 SEHNR and CDR2 FQNEAQ come from the germline V gene (reference sequence). Unmatched junction bases numbered 12, after V lost 5 bases and J lost 4 bases. The CDR3 has 17 amino acids. The CDR3, as DNA: TGTGCCAGCAGCACGGGACAGGGAACGAGGGGAGGAAACACCATATATTTT. Protein product: CASSTGQGTRGGNTIYF.

The chain recombines TRBV12-5 with TRBJ1-1; TRBD1 agrees at 7 bases. The trim removed 2 bases at V and 0 bases at J, leaving 6 bases unmatched. From germline, CDR1 is LGHNT and CDR2 FRNRAP. The length of the CDR3 is 16 residues. The CDR3 sequence is CASGLPLTGVNTEAFF. The CDR3 DNA follows: TGTGCTAGTGGTTTGCCCCTCACAGGGGTGAACACTGAAGCTTTCTTT. Filled out from reference TRBV12-5 and TRBJ1-1, the complete variable domain reads DARVTQTPRHKVTEMGQEVTMRCQPILGHNTVFWYRQTMMQGLELLAYFRNRAPLDDSGMPKDRFSAEMPDATLATLKIQPSEPRDSAVYFCASGLPLTGVNTEAFFGQGTRLTVV.

The chain is built from TRBV7-8 and TRBJ2-3; D is perhaps TRBD1 (7 bases). The V and J ends lost 5 bases and 0 bases respectively, with 24 bases between them. Germline CDR1 and CDR2: SGHVS and FQNEAQ. This CDR3 is 19 amino acids long. The CDR3 nucleotides read TGTGCCAGCAGCCGCGCGGGGACAGCGATCGGGCGAAGCACAGATACGCAGTATTTT. It yields the protein CASSRAGTAIGRSTDTQYF.

Here the CDR3 DNA reads TGTGCCAGCAGCTTGCTGCAGTCGAAGAGGGAAGCTTTCTTT. As protein: CASSLLQSKREAFF. The chain combines TRBV5-6 with TRBJ1-1; D is unclear. Trimming removed 1 base from V and 8 bases from J, with 15 bases in between. Germline-derived CDR1 and CDR2 are SGHDT and YYEEEE. The CDR3 is 14 amino acids.

The chain joins TRBV9 to TRBJ2-7; a weak D match, TRBD2 (5 bases). Germline CDR1 reads SGDLS; CDR2 reads YYNGEE. The CDR3 covers 12 residues. V lost 4 bases and J 7 bases, leaving 12 bases between the germline ends. As DNA, the CDR3 is TGTGCCAGCAGCAACCCCCCGGGGGAGCAGTACTTC. Protein sequence: CASSNPPGEQYF.

Only one count was recorded for this clone. The J gene is TRBJ1-1, the V gene TRBV10-1; TRBD1 is a possible D gene (5 bases). Trimming took off 4 bases at V and 4 bases at J, with 10 bases between the two ends. Germline V lookup: CDR1 WNHNN, CDR2 SYGVQD (reference sequence). This CDR3 comprises 13 residues. The CDR3 nucleotides read TGCGCCAGCAGTGTCCACGACAGCACTGAAGCTTTCTTT. Its protein product is CASSVHDSTEAFF.

The chain couples TRBV13 to TRBJ2-7; 7 positions match TRBD1. J gave up 3 bases and V 4 bases, and 6 bases lay outside the gene matches. Germline V gives CDR1 PRHDT, CDR2 FYEKMQ (reference sequence). CDR3 size: 14 residues. The CDR3: CASSSPYRGYEQYF. In DNA form, the CDR3 reads TGTGCCAGCAGCTCCCCCTACAGGGGCTACGAGCAGTACTTC.

This clone has just a few counts. The chain combines TRBV19 with TRBJ2-5, with D unclear. Deletions cut 4 bases from V and 4 bases from J, with 4 bases between. The CDR3 loop spans 11 amino acids. Germline CDR1 reads LNHDA; CDR2 reads SQIVND (reference sequence). In DNA form, the CDR3 reads TGTGCCAGTAGTACCCGAGAGACCCAGTACTTC. It encodes CASSTRETQYF.

The chain links TRBV15 to TRBJ2-5, with 8 positions matching TRBD2. The ends lost 6 bases at V and 4 bases at J; junction bases unmatched: 4. CDR3 size: 13 residues. Germline lookup yields CDR1 LNHNV and CDR2 YYDKDF (reference sequence). CDR3 amino acids: CATSRLAGETQYF. The CDR3, as DNA: TGTGCCACCAGTAGGCTAGCGGGAGAGACCCAGTACTTC.

With regard to this clone: The sample carries other DNA sequences with the same CDR3. The chain is built from TRBV6-1 and TRBJ2-7; tentatively, D is TRBD1 (6 bases). Trimming cost V 6 bases and J 3 bases, with 12 bases left between them. The germline V gene has CDR1 MNHNS and CDR2 SASEGT. The CDR3 is made up of 13 amino acids. The CDR3, as DNA: TGTGCCAGCAGCGCCCAACAGGGCTACGAGCAGTACTTC. It translates to CASSAQQGYEQYF.